The rows below give T cell receptor beta chains drawn from one sample of a study of OX40 agonist ivuxolimab in advanced cancers. Data came from immunoSEQ multiplex PCR; TCRdb stores just in-frame clones and leaves some out. The sample contains over 30,000 clones, 70% to 85% of which appear only once. This material consisted of CD4+ or CD8+ T cells sorted from blood, taken in a trial of the OX40 agonist ivuxolimab. Receptors were obtained from an adult with an advanced solid tumor such as melanoma, head and neck, liver or kidney cancer. Each CDR3 is given with its conserved first and last residue. D genes are given only for firm matches. The size entry is marked missing in some rows and otherwise reads once, few, many or a size class.

TGTGCCAGCTCACGAGGGACTCATTCTGAAGCTTTCTTT | CASSRGTHSEAFF | TRBJ1-1 | once | NA | TRBV18
TGTGCCAGCAGCTTGGTGGGGGCAGCCCTAAAGTTCGAAAAACTGTTTTTT | CASSLVGAALKFEKLFF | TRBJ1-4 | NA | NA | TRBV5-5
TGTGCCAGCAAGGTTGGCAGGGGGAACTATGGCTACACCTTC | CASKVGRGNYGYTF | TRBJ1-2 | NA | TRBD1 | TRBV6-5
TGTGCCAGCAGTGACACCATGGGGGTGAAGAATTCCAGGGATGGCTACACCTTC | CASSDTMGVKNSRDGYTF | TRBJ1-2 | NA | NA | TRBV25-1
TGCGCCAGCAGCTTGAGGGACAGCATGAACACTGAAGCTTTCTTT | CASSLRDSMNTEAFF | TRBJ1-1 | NA | TRBD1 | TRBV5-1
TGCGCCAGCATTCCCTTAGTAAGCAGGACGAAACTCTCCTACGAGCAGTACTTC | CASIPLVSRTKLSYEQYF | TRBJ2-7 | NA | NA | TRBV23-1
TGCGCCAGCAGCCAACACCACATAGCGGGGGGGAGCGAGCAGTACTTC | CASSQHHIAGGSEQYF | TRBJ2-7 | NA | TRBD2 | TRBV4-3
TGTGCCAGCAGCTTAAGGGCAGGGGATGGCTACACCTTC | CASSLRAGDGYTF | TRBJ1-2 | NA | NA | TRBV7-3
TGTGCCACCGGCCCCTACCAAGAGACCCAGTACTTC | CATGPYQETQYF | TRBJ2-5 | NA | NA | TRBV15
TGTGCCAGCAGCTCCTCGAGACAGGGGTCGTACGAGCAGTACTTC | CASSSSRQGSYEQYF | TRBJ2-7 | NA | TRBD1 | TRBV7-6
TGTGCCAGTAGTAGGGGTCTTCGGGCTAATGAAAAACTGTTTTTT | CASSRGLRANEKLFF | TRBJ1-4 | NA | NA | TRBV19
TGTGCCAGCAGGGCCCCGGCGGGCGGGGACATGAACACTGAAGCTTTCTTT | CASRAPAGGDMNTEAFF | TRBJ1-1 | NA | NA | TRBV9
TGTGCCACCGCTGGCTCCGGGGGCAATCAGCCCCAGCATTTT | CATAGSGGNQPQHF | TRBJ1-5 | few | NA | TRBV10-3
TGCAGCGTTGTCGGTCCGCGGGGGTACAATGAGCAGTTCTTC | CSVVGPRGYNEQFF | TRBJ2-1 | NA | TRBD2 | TRBV29-1
TGTGCCAGCAGCAATGGCGGCGGGGCAGGCTACGAGCAGTACTTC | CASSNGGGAGYEQYF | TRBJ2-7 | NA | NA | TRBV5-4
TGCGCCAGCAGCCAACACAGGGGGCTCGGCGATGGCTACACCTTC | CASSQHRGLGDGYTF | TRBJ1-2 | NA | TRBD1 | TRBV4-1
TGTGCCAGTAGTCTTGGGTGGGGGGCCGGCAATCAGCCCCAGCATTTT | CASSLGWGAGNQPQHF | TRBJ1-5 | NA | NA | TRBV19
TGTGCCAGCAGCCTCCTGACAGGAAACTCCTACGAGCAGTACTTC | CASSLLTGNSYEQYF | TRBJ2-7 | NA | NA | TRBV5-5
TGTGCCAGCAGTGAAAGAAGACAGGGGATTCAGCCCCAGCATTTT | CASSERRQGIQPQHF | TRBJ1-5 | NA | TRBD1 | TRBV6-1
TGTGCCACCCCGCGGGGCCGTAACACCGGGGAGCTGTTTTTT | CATPRGRNTGELFF | TRBJ2-2 | NA | NA | TRBV19
TGTGCCAGCAGCGCTACAGGGAGGAATCAGCCCCAGCATTTT | CASSATGRNQPQHF | TRBJ1-5 | NA | NA | TRBV11-2
TGTGCCAGCAGCCAGGATGTCCGGGACCCCTGGCAAGGAGCTTTCTTT | CASSQDVRDPWQGAFF | TRBJ1-1 | NA | NA | TRBV4-2
TGTGCCAGCAGGGAACAACAGGATTTCTATGGCTACACCTTC | CASREQQDFYGYTF | TRBJ1-2 | NA | NA | TRBV2
TGTGCCAGCAAAATAGACTCCGGGACAGCGGGCACTGAAGCTTTCTTT | CASKIDSGTAGTEAFF | TRBJ1-1 | NA | TRBD1 | TRBV6-4
TGTGCCAGCAGCTCCAGGACAGGGTCTGGGGGAGAGACCCAGTACTTC | CASSSRTGSGGETQYF | TRBJ2-5 | NA | TRBD1 | TRBV9
TGTGCCAGCAGCGAGGACCGAAGGTGGGGGGGAGGCTACACCTTC | CASSEDRRWGGGYTF | TRBJ1-2 | NA | NA | TRBV5-6
TGTGCCAGCAGCCAAGTCTCAGATACGCAGTATTTT | CASSQVSDTQYF | TRBJ2-3 | NA | NA | TRBV14
TGTGCCAGCAGCGCAGGGGGGACAGATACGCAGTATTTT | CASSAGGTDTQYF | TRBJ2-3 | NA | NA | TRBV9
TGTGCCAGCAGTGCCCCCCAGGGGTGGGTTGGAGGCTACACCTTC | CASSAPQGWVGGYTF | TRBJ1-2 | NA | NA | TRBV28
TGCAGTGCCAGAGATGCCTACGAGCAGTACTTC | CSARDAYEQYF | TRBJ2-7 | NA | NA | TRBV20-1
TGTGCCAGCTCACCGGCAGCCAAGAACACTGAAGCTTTCTTT | CASSPAAKNTEAFF | TRBJ1-1 | NA | NA | TRBV18
TGCAGCGTTTCACCCGGGGGGGCCTACGAGCAGTACTTC | CSVSPGGAYEQYF | TRBJ2-7 | NA | TRBD2 | TRBV29-1
TGTGCCAGCAGCAACTTCGGAGGGTCCGGTGCTCACACCATATATTTT | CASSNFGGSGAHTIYF | TRBJ1-3 | NA | NA | TRBV7-2
TGTGCCAGCAAGCCGGGACTCCAAGAGACCCAGTACTTC | CASKPGLQETQYF | TRBJ2-5 | NA | NA | TRBV18
TGTGCCAGCTCACCGATCGGGCCAGGGACTAATGAAAAACTGTTTTTT | CASSPIGPGTNEKLFF | TRBJ1-4 | NA | NA | TRBV18
TGTGCCAGCAGCTTCGGACAGGGAGGAGGGTCGGGGGAGCTGTTTTTT | CASSFGQGGGSGELFF | TRBJ2-2 | NA | TRBD1 | TRBV7-2
TGTGCCAGTACCTATTGGCAGGGGATTGCCGGGGAGCTGTTTTTT | CASTYWQGIAGELFF | TRBJ2-2 | NA | NA | TRBV19
TGTGCCAGCAGTCCCCCGACGACAGTAGAGACCCAGTACTTC | CASSPPTTVETQYF | TRBJ2-5 | NA | NA | TRBV28
TGTGCCAGCAGCGCCTACATCACCGGGGAGCTGTTTTTT | CASSAYITGELFF | TRBJ2-2 | NA | NA | TRBV7-9
TGTGCCAGCAAGATTACAGGGGGCGATCAGCCCCAGCATTTT | CASKITGGDQPQHF | TRBJ1-5 | NA | TRBD1 | TRBV6-5
TGTGCCAGCTCACCAATCAGGGTGGGTATTTACTCTGGGGCCAACGTCCTGACTTTC | CASSPIRVGIYSGANVLTF | TRBJ2-6 | NA | NA | TRBV18
TGTGCCAGCAGCGTGGGACAGGGGGCGCGGGAGACCCAGTACTTC | CASSVGQGARETQYF | TRBJ2-5 | NA | TRBD1 | TRBV9